Below, 29 T cell receptor beta chains from the same sample are listed, as sequenced in a study of glioma-infiltrating T cells. Amplification of TCR alpha and beta CDR3 regions from RNA used iRepertoire nested multiplex PCR. MiXCR, run by TCRdb on the multiplex PCR reads, gives a single entry per CDR3 protein. This table holds fewer than 90,000 distinct CDR3 sequences, under 30% found once. Material for sequencing was glioma tissue, nonneoplastic brain tissue, or PBMCs (not recorded which). The receptor set was obtained from a human donor with low-grade glioma or glioblastoma, undergoing nonglioma brain surgery, or in good health (not recorded which).

The V gene is TRBV18, the J gene TRBJ2-2; D gene ambiguous. CDR3 size: 17 residues. Trimming removed 2 bases from V and 5 bases from J, with 18 bases in between. Germline-derived CDR1 and CDR2 are KGHSH and LQKENI. The CDR3 reads CASSPARSLGKTGELFF. Written as DNA, the CDR3 is TGTGCCAGCTCACCAGCCAGAAGCCTTGGGAAGACCGGGGAGCTGTTTTTT.

The rearrangement uses TRBV2 and TRBJ2-3; D remains unclear. Germline loops: CDR1 SNHLY, CDR2 FYNNEI. This CDR3 comprises 14 residues. Between the trimmed V and J ends, which lost 7 bases and 4 bases, there was a span of 15 bases. CDR3 loop: CASILIEKADTQYF. Here the CDR3 DNA reads TGTGCCAGCATTTTAATAGAGAAGGCAGATACGCAGTATTTT.

This clonotype occurred many times. The chain couples TRBV7-2 to TRBJ1-2, with 10 bases that match TRBD1. This CDR3 has 16 residues. V shed 5 bases and J 2 bases; nucleotides not matched to a gene: 8. The germline CDR1 and CDR2 sequences are SGHTA and FQGNSA. This chain's CDR3 is CASSGRPGQGNYGYTF. The CDR3 DNA is TGTGCCAGCAGCGGAAGACCGGGACAGGGGAACTATGGCTACACCTTC.

Concerning this clonotype: A clone one base away is much larger, so this may be a read error. The gene calls are TRBV7-6 and TRBJ1-6; D is unresolved. The germline gives CDR1 SGHVS, CDR2 FNYEAQ. The CDR3 sequence is 13 residues long. The CDR3 loop is CTSKHDINSPLHF. The CDR3 nucleotides read TGTACCAGCAAGCATGATATTAATTCACCCCTCCACTTT.

In its sample, this clonotype was seen a few times. The chain is built from TRBV12-3 or TRBV12-4 and TRBJ2-1, with 9 bases identical to TRBD2. The V and J ends lost 3 bases and 7 bases, in that order; junction bases with no gene match: 7. This CDR3 contains 15 residues. CDR3 loop: CASSFKAGGGNEQFF. CDR3 coding DNA: TGTGCCAGCAGTTTTAAAGCGGGGGGCGGTAATGAGCAGTTCTTC.

This clonotype was found many times. The chain employs TRBV7-6 and TRBJ2-1, with D tentatively TRBD1 (6 bases). The germline V and J ends were trimmed by 1 base and 0 bases, with 16 bases remaining between them. Germline lookup yields CDR1 SGHVS and CDR2 FNYEAQ. The CDR3 is 18 amino acids. DNA for the CDR3: TGTGCCAGCAGCTTAGGGCCTTCAGGGGCGAGCTCCTACAATGAGCAGTTCTTC. Translating it yields CASSLGPSGASSYNEQFF.

The V call is TRBV29-1, the J call TRBJ2-7; either TRBD1 or TRBD2 may fit D (5 bases each). The V gene's germline CDR1 is SQVTM and CDR2 ANQGSEA. This CDR3 comprises 12 residues. V was cut by 4 bases and J by 0 bases, with 7 bases left in between. The CDR3 nucleotides read TGCAGCGTTGCAGGGAGCTCCTACGAGCAGTACTTC. Its translation is CSVAGSSYEQYF.

The table lists this clonotype with a few counts. No DNA is shown, since the ends of the CDR3 on it are uncertain; the CDR3 is the one TCRdb lists. The J gene is TRBJ1-1, the V gene TRBV19; TRBD1, the table's D call, lacks a check against the DNA. The CDR3 has 14 amino acids, counting both end residues. Looked up from germline, CDR1 is LNHDA and CDR2 is SQIVND (reference sequence). This CDR3 is CASTSDRGTTEAFF.

This clonotype was found a few times. The rearrangement joins TRBV24-1 to TRBJ2-2; 12 bases match TRBD2. Germline trimming cut 2 bases from V and 4 bases from J; bases unmatched to any gene: 10. This CDR3 is built from 19 residues. Germline loops: CDR1 KGHDR, CDR2 SFDVKD. CDR3 nucleotides: TGTGCCACCAGTGATTCCGGGACTAGCGGGTTAGGGGGCACCGGGGAGCTGTTTTTT. Translating gives CATSDSGTSGLGGTGELFF.

Turning to this clonotype: A single base separates this from a much larger clone, so it may be a read error. V gene TRBV18 combines with J gene TRBJ1-5; D is ambiguous. Germline CDR1 and CDR2: KGHSH and LQKENI. CDR3 length equals 14 residues. CDR3 loop: CASSPSVSNKPQHF. The DNA of the CDR3 is TGTGCCAGCTCGCCGAGTGTTAGCAATAAGCCCCAGCATTTT.

The table lists this clonotype with many counts. The chain employs TRBV12-3 or TRBV12-4 and TRBJ2-3; possible D gene TRBD2, 5 bases. Trimming cost V 3 bases and J 4 bases, with 8 bases left between them. The CDR3 totals 13 residues. CDR3 sequence: CASSLGASDTQYF. The CDR3 DNA reads TGTGCCAGCAGTTTGGGAGCGTCAGATACGCAGTATTTT.

This clonotype was counted many times. V gene TRBV6-4 combines with J gene TRBJ2-3; D is unresolved. The CDR3 sequence is 14 residues long. V gave up 3 bases and J gave up 4 bases, with 11 bases separating them. The germline gives CDR1 MRHNA, CDR2 SNTAGT. The CDR3 region is CASSESFQADTQYF. In DNA form, the CDR3 reads TGTGCCAGCAGTGAATCGTTTCAGGCAGATACGCAGTATTTT.

This clonotype appeared many times. The genes are TRBV4-2 and TRBJ1-5; D perhaps matches TRBD1 (6 bases). Germline loops: CDR1 LGHNA, CDR2 YNFKEQ. This CDR3 is built from 20 residues. V dropped 1 base and J dropped 0 bases, with 22 bases sitting between them. CDR3 amino acids: CASSQAIGRGQPYSNQPQHF. Written as DNA, the CDR3 is TGTGCCAGCAGCCAAGCTATCGGACGAGGACAGCCCTATAGCAATCAGCCCCAGCATTTT.

This clonotype was found many times. The chain has TRBV6-1 and TRBJ2-1, with 9 nucleotides matching TRBD2. The germline gives CDR1 MNHNS, CDR2 SASEGT. J lost 4 bases, V lost 3 bases, and 4 bases had no gene match. This CDR3 has 15 amino acids. This CDR3 is CASSDLAGGYNEQFF. The CDR3 coding sequence is TGTGCCAGCAGTGATTTGGCGGGAGGGTACAATGAGCAGTTCTTC.

Concerning this clonotype itself: The junction departs from germline at one end; a sequencing error may be responsible. The chain combines TRBV18 with TRBJ1-1, with D perhaps matching TRBD1 (5 bases). The CDR3 length is 12 residues. Germline V gives CDR1 KGHSH, CDR2 LQKENI. The CDR3 bases are TGCGCCAGCAGCCTGGGGCGGGGTGAAGCTTTCTTT. This sequence encodes CASSLGRGEAFF. The full variable domain, its missing parts supplied by reference TRBV18 and TRBJ1-1, is NAGVMQNPRHLVRRRGQEARLRCSPMKGHSHVYWYRQLPEEGLKFMVYLQKENIIDESGMPKERFSAEFPKEGPSILRIQQVVRGDSAAYFCASSLGRGEAFFGQGTRLTVV.

This clonotype has just a few counts. J is TRBJ1-3 and V is TRBV5-4; D gene uncertain. The CDR3 is 15 residues long. V was trimmed by 1 base and J by 0 bases, leaving 8 bases between them. Germline lookup yields CDR1 SGHNT and CDR2 YYREEE (reference sequence). CDR3 nucleotide sequence: TGTGCCAGCAGCTTGTTCGGGAGCTCTGGAAACACCATATATTTT. It yields the protein CASSLFGSSGNTIYF.

This clonotype was picked up many times. V and J are TRBV27 and TRBJ2-2; D call uncertain. Between the trimmed V and J ends, which lost 1 base and 2 bases, there was a span of 14 bases. The CDR3 runs 17 residues. Germline V gene data show CDR1 as MNHEY and CDR2 as SMNVEV (reference sequence). CDR3 nucleotide sequence: TGTGCCAGCAGTTTATTGTTTCCGGCAGCCAACACCGGGGAGCTGTTTTTT. Translating gives CASSLLFPAANTGELFF.

As for this clonotype: With a much larger clone just one base away, this may be a read error. CDR3 bases: TGCAGTGCTAGTCGGGACAGGGGGCGGCAGATCCAGTACTTC. Protein: CSASRDRGRQIQYF. The V call is TRBV20-1, the J call TRBJ2-5; 12 nucleotides agree with TRBD1. The ends lost 3 bases at V and 10 bases at J; junction bases unmatched: 9. Germline CDR1 reads DFQATT; CDR2 reads SNEGSKA (reference sequence). The CDR3 covers 14 residues.

This clonotype was recorded at least ten times. The gene calls are TRBV3-1 and TRBJ1-1; a weak D match, TRBD1 (6 bases). From germline, CDR1 is LGHDT and CDR2 YNNKEL (reference sequence). The CDR3 length is 17 residues. Trimming removed 4 bases at V and 3 bases at J, with 21 bases between. The CDR3 loop reads CASSPFNRGGSDTEAFF. The DNA for the CDR3 is TGTGCCAGCAGCCCGTTTAATAGAGGGGGTAGTGACACTGAAGCTTTCTTT.

This clonotype showed up many times. The chain carries TRBV18 and TRBJ1-1, with D maybe TRBD1 (5 bases). Germline V CDR1 and CDR2: KGHSH, LQKENI. Trimming stripped 4 bases from V and 5 bases from J, with 11 bases between. The CDR3 covers 13 residues. The CDR3 sequence is CASSLTGRTEAFF. The CDR3 DNA reads TGTGCCAGCTCACTTACGGGGCGGACTGAAGCTTTCTTT. Looking up the rest from reference TRBV18 and TRBJ1-1 gives the full variable domain: NAGVMQNPRHLVRRRGQEARLRCSPMKGHSHVYWYRQLPEEGLKFMVYLQKENIIDESGMPKERFSAEFPKEGPSILRIQQVVRGDSAAYFCASSLTGRTEAFFGQGTRLTVV.

This clonotype has just one count. The rearrangement links TRBV15 to TRBJ1-6; 7 bases are a match to TRBD1. V gave up 0 bases and J gave up 12 bases; unmatched junction bases: 8. Germline values: CDR1 LNHNV, CDR2 YYDKDF (reference sequence). This CDR3 comprises 15 residues. The CDR3 nucleotides are TGTGCCACCAGCAGAGATCGGACAGGCCCTGGACCCCTCCACTTT. Amino acids: CATSRDRTGPGPLHF.

There are many counts of this clonotype. V gene TRBV2 combines with J gene TRBJ2-1; 7 bases align to TRBD2. CDR3 length: 14 amino acids. After removal of 6 bases from V and 6 bases from J, the junction contained 8 bases not matched to a gene. Germline assignment: CDR1 SNHLY and CDR2 FYNNEI. DNA of the CDR3: TGTGCCAGCAGAAGCGGACTAGGCGGCAATGAGCAGTTCTTC. Protein product: CASRSGLGGNEQFF.

This rearrangement joins TRBV3-1 to TRBJ1-2; D unresolved. Germline assignment: CDR1 LGHDT and CDR2 YNNKEL (reference sequence). Trimming shortened V by 3 bases and J by 10 bases, and 15 bases separated the two germline ends. This CDR3 region has 13 residues. The CDR3 is CASSQAYVPPYTF. DNA for the CDR3: TGTGCCAGCAGCCAGGCCTACGTTCCCCCCTACACCTTC.

For the CDR3, the DNA is TGTGCCAGTGCCCGGGACAACACCTACGAGCAGTACTTC. As protein: CASARDNTYEQYF. The rearrangement uses TRBV7-2 and TRBJ2-7; a possible D gene is TRBD1 (6 bases). Germline CDR1 SGHTA, CDR2 FQGNSA. V shed 9 bases and J shed 2 bases, with 14 bases lying between them. This CDR3 contains 13 residues.

The rearrangement uses TRBV5-1 and TRBJ2-3; D ambiguous. Trimming removed 6 bases from V and 3 bases from J, with 11 bases in between. Germline lookup yields CDR1 SGHRS and CDR2 YFSETQ. This CDR3 comprises 13 residues. The CDR3 region is CASKRHETDTQYF. Here the CDR3 DNA reads TGCGCCAGCAAGCGACACGAGACAGATACGCAGTATTTT.

A note on this clonotype: At one end, the junction sequence differs from germline, possibly due to a read error. This chain joins TRBV2 and TRBJ2-3; D call uncertain. CDR1 is SNHLY and CDR2 is FYNNEI in the germline V gene. CDR3 length equals 14 residues. DNA for the CDR3: TGTGCCAGCAGTGATTGGGGAAGCACAAATACGCAGTATTTT. Translated, it gives CASSDWGSTNTQYF.

Of note for this clonotype: Just one base apart from a much larger clone, this may be a read error. This rearrangement joins TRBV4-2 to TRBJ1-6; TRBD1 is a possible D gene (5 bases). Germline V CDR1 and CDR2: LGHNA, YNFKEQ. CDR3 length: 14 amino acids. The CDR3 is CASSQGGNNSPLNF. The CDR3 region has the DNA TGTGCCAGCAGCCAAGGGGGGAATAATTCACCCCTCAACTTT.

This clonotype was observed many times. J is TRBJ1-1 and V is TRBV7-2, with 8 positions matching TRBD1. CDR1 SGHTA and CDR2 FQGNSA come from the germline V gene. This CDR3 spans 14 amino acids. V was pared by 4 bases and J by 5 bases, with 6 bases of the junction left unmatched. CDR3 loop: CASSSTGGVTEAFF. CDR3 DNA: TGTGCCAGCAGCTCCACAGGGGGGGTTACTGAAGCTTTCTTT.

Points on this clonotype: A read error may explain this, as a much larger clone is one base away. V and J are TRBV19 and TRBJ2-2; D could derive from TRBD1 or TRBD2 (6 bases each). CDR1 is LNHDA, CDR2 SQIVND, per germline (reference sequence). Trimming stripped 2 bases from V and 6 bases from J, with 13 bases between. The CDR3 runs 15 residues. CDR3 sequence reads: CASSIPGGLAGELFF. CDR3 bases: TGTGCCAGTAGTATACCCGGGGGCCTCGCCGGGGAGCTGTTTTTT.